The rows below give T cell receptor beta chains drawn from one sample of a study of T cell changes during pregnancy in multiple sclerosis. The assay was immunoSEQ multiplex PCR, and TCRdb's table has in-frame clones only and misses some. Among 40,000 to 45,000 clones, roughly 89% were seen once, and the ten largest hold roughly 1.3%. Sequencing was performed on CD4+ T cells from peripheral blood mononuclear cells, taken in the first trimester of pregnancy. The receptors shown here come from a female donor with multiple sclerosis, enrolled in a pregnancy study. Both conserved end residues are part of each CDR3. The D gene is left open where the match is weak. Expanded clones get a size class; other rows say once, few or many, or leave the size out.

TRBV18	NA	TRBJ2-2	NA	TGTGCCAGCTCACCACAGTCCCGGGGTTTTGGCACCGGGGAGCTGTTTTTT	CASSPQSRGFGTGELFF
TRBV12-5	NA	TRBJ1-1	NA	TGTGCTAGTGGTTTTGAGGGGAACACTGAAGCTTTCTTT	CASGFEGNTEAFF
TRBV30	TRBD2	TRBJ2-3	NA	TGTGCCTGGAGTCCCGGGACTAGCATCACAGATACGCAGTATTTT	CAWSPGTSITDTQYF
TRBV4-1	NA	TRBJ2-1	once	TGCGCCAGCAGCCAAGATCTTCAGCGTCCCAACTACAATGAGCAGTTCTTC	CASSQDLQRPNYNEQFF
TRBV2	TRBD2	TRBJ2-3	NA	TGTGCCAGCAGTAGACTAGCGGCTAGCACAGATACGCAGTATTTT	CASSRLAASTDTQYF
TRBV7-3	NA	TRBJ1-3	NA	TGTGCCAGCAGCTTAGGGCCTGTCAGCTCTGGAAACACCATATATTTT	CASSLGPVSSGNTIYF
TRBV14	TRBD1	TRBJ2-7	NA	TGTGCCAGCAGCCCTAGGACAGGGTGGGGCTACGAGCAGTACTTC	CASSPRTGWGYEQYF
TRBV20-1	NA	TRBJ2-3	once	TGCAGTGTCCTCCGTCCGGATACGCAGTATTTT	CSVLRPDTQYF
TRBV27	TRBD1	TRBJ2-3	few	TGTGCCAGCAGTTGGGACAGCCGCACAGATACGCAGTATTTT	CASSWDSRTDTQYF
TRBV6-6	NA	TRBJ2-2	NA	TGTGCCAGCAAGCGGGTAGCGAACACCGGGGAGCTGTTTTTT	CASKRVANTGELFF
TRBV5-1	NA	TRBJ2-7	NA	TGCGCCAGCAGCTTGGGCGGGGAATTCGGCCACGAGCAGTACTTC	CASSLGGEFGHEQYF
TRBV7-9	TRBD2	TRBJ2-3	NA	TGTGCCAGCAGCTTACGTGCGGGAGTGACGGCAGATACGCAGTATTTT	CASSLRAGVTADTQYF
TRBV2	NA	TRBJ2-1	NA	TGTGCCAGCAGCCGGACAGTCGTAAGAAGCAATGAGCAGTTCTTC	CASSRTVVRSNEQFF
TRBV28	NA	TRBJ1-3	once	TGTGCCAGCAGCCCCATAGGGGTAGGTGGAAACACCATATATTTT	CASSPIGVGGNTIYF
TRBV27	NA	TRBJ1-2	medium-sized	TGTGCCAGCAGTTCTCGACAGGTGTTCGGTGGCTACACCTTC	CASSSRQVFGGYTF
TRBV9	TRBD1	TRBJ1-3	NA	TGTGCCAGCAGCGTAGCAGGGGGCGACGGAAACACCATATATTTT	CASSVAGGDGNTIYF
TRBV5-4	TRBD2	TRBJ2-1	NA	TGTGCCAGCAGCTTTTATGGGACTAGCGGCTACAATGAGCAGTTCTTC	CASSFYGTSGYNEQFF
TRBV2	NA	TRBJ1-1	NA	TGTGCCAGCAGAGCACAGGGTGTGAACACTGAAGCTTTCTTT	CASRAQGVNTEAFF
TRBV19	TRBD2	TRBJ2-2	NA	TGTGCCAGTAGAGTCGCGGGACTAGCGGGAGATGTGACCGGGGAGCTGTTTTTT	CASRVAGLAGDVTGELFF
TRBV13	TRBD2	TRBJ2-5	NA	TGTGCCAGCAGCTTATTTGCGGGAGGCCAAGAGACCCAGTACTTC	CASSLFAGGQETQYF
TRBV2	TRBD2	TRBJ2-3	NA	TGTGCCAGCAGTGGAATAGCGGGAGTCGGTACAGATACGCAGTATTTT	CASSGIAGVGTDTQYF
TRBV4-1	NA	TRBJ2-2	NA	TGCGCCAGCAGACCCGGACTGCGGAACACCGGGGAGCTGTTTTTT	CASRPGLRNTGELFF
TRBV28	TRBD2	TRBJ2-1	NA	TGTGCCAGCCGTGGACTAGCGGGAGGCCTAAGCTCCTACAATGAGCAGTTCTTC	CASRGLAGGLSSYNEQFF
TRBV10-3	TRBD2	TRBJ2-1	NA	TGTGCCATCGCGGGGGGACCAGGGTTTGAGCAGTTCTTC	CAIAGGPGFEQFF
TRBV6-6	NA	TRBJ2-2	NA	TGTGCCAGCAGTTCACAGGGTCCTCGGGACACCGGGGAGCTGTTTTTT	CASSSQGPRDTGELFF
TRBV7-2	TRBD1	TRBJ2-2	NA	TGTGCCAGCAGCTTACCATCGGGACAGCCAACTAACACCGGGGAGCTGTTTTTT	CASSLPSGQPTNTGELFF
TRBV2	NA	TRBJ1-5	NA	TGTGCCAGCCACCGGGCCCCGAGGGAGCCCCAGCATTTT	CASHRAPREPQHF
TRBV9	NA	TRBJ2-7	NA	TGTGCCAGCAGCGTGGACAGCGGAAACTACGAGCAGTACTTC	CASSVDSGNYEQYF
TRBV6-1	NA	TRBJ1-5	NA	TGTGCCAGCAGTGAAGCATCAGGTCAGCCCCAGCATTTT	CASSEASGQPQHF
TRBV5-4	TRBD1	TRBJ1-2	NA	TGTGCCAGCAGCTTGGAAGGGGGCCACTATGGCTACACCTTC	CASSLEGGHYGYTF
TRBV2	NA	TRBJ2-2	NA	TGTGCCAGCAGTGAGAGGCTCCGGAGCACCGGGGAGCTGTTTTTT	CASSERLRSTGELFF
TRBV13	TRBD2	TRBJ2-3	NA	TGTGCCAGCAGCTTAAAGAGCGGGAGTTTCCCAGATACGCAGTATTTT	CASSLKSGSFPDTQYF
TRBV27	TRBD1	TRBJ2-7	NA	TGTGCCAGCAGTCGAGACAGGGGGGCCTACGAGCAGTACTTC	CASSRDRGAYEQYF
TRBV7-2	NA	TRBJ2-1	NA	TGTGCCAGCAGCTTAGCCACAAACAATGAGCAGTTCTTC	CASSLATNNEQFF
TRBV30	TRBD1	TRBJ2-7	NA	TGTGCCTGGAGTGTAACCGGGACAGCCTACGAGCAGTACTTC	CAWSVTGTAYEQYF
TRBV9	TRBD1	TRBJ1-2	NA	TGTGCCAGCAGCCCCTGGGGCAGGGGGGCAGCCAACTATGGCTACACCTTC	CASSPWGRGAANYGYTF
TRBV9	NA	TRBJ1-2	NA	TGTGCCAGCAGCGTAGGAGCTCAGGGGAGTCACTATGGCTACACCTTC	CASSVGAQGSHYGYTF
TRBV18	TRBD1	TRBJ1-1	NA	TGTGCCAGCTCACCCCTGACAGGGAAGAACACTGAAGCTTTCTTT	CASSPLTGKNTEAFF
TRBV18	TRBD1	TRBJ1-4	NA	TGTGCCAGCTCACCCGGACAGGAGACGGGTGAAAAACTGTTTTTT	CASSPGQETGEKLFF
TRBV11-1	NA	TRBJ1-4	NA	TGTGCCAGCAGCCAACGACAGGCGCCGGGTGAAAAACTGTTTTTT	CASSQRQAPGEKLFF